One and the same sample provided the 20 T cell receptor beta chains below, sequenced in a study of regulatory T cells after allogeneic stem cell transplantation. The TCR beta CDR3 region was amplified from SMARTer RACE cDNA made from RNA. TCRdb recomputed calls from the 5' RACE reads with MiXCR, one row per CDR3 protein. The table includes 4,500 or so distinct CDR3 sequences, approximately 96% detected once. The sample was sorted CD4+ T cells from blood (whether regulatory or conventional is not recorded), taken 30 days after allogeneic stem cell transplant. The source of these receptors is a human patient who had an allogeneic stem cell transplant, so the T cells may come from the graft donor.

CDR3 nucleotide sequence: TGTGCCCGCGGAGCCGAACTGGGGGGGTTGGTAGGGGAGCTGTTTTTT. Translating it yields CARGAELGGLVGELFF. J is TRBJ2-2 and V is TRBV2, with 7 positions matching TRBD2. The germline V gene has CDR1 SNHLY and CDR2 FYNNEI. The J segment lost 8 bases and the V segment lost 11 bases, leaving 20 bases of the junction unmatched. The CDR3 length is 16 residues.

The J gene is TRBJ2-7, the V gene TRBV20-1, with TRBD1 matching over 7 bases. Germline V gene sequence: CDR1 DFQATT, CDR2 SNEGSKA (reference sequence). CDR3 length: 14 residues. CDR3 in DNA: TGCGGTACTGAAGTCCCGGGACAGTACAACGAGCAGTACTTC. Residues: CGTEVPGQYNEQYF.

Worth noting for this clonotype: The conserved phenylalanine or tryptophan normally closing the CDR3 is absent here, so this likely arose from a read error. V gene TRBV19 combines with J gene TRBJ2-7; a weak D match, TRBD1 (5 bases). The CDR3 spans 13 residues. The germline gives CDR1 LNHDA, CDR2 SQIVND (reference sequence). CDR3 sequence reads: CASSRGITYEQYL. The CDR3 DNA follows: TGTGCAAGTAGTAGGGGTATCACCTACGAGCAGTACTTA.

A word on this clonotype: One junction end disagrees with the germline gene, perhaps due to a read error. The chain combines TRBV10-3 with TRBJ2-5; D may be TRBD2 (7 bases). The CDR3 sequence is 14 residues long. Germline loops: CDR1 ENHRY, CDR2 SYGVKD. This chain's CDR3 is CASSSQRGGETRYF. CDR3 nucleotide sequence: TGTGCCAGCAGTTCCCAGAGGGGGGGGGAGACCCGGTACTTC.

This sequence joins TRBV7-3 and TRBJ2-1; D is unresolved. The CDR3 sequence is 15 residues long. Trimming pared 0 bases from V and 6 bases from J, leaving 12 bases between. Germline V lookup: CDR1 SGHTA, CDR2 FQGTGA. The CDR3 region is CASSLTGPYGNEQFF. In nucleotides, the CDR3 is TGTGCCAGCAGCTTAACGGGCCCATATGGCAATGAGCAGTTCTTC.

With respect to this clonotype: A read error may produce the germline difference seen at one junction end. The rearrangement uses TRBV5-1 and TRBJ2-7, with D perhaps TRBD2 (5 bases). From germline, CDR1 is SGHRS and CDR2 YFSETQ. The length of the CDR3 is 14 residues. This chain's CDR3 is CASRSGGCTYEQYF. The CDR3 DNA follows: TGCGCTAGCAGGTCGGGCGGGTGCACATACGAGCAGTATTTC. The whole variable domain, remainder taken from reference TRBV5-1 and TRBJ2-7, is KAGVTQTPRYLIKTRGQQVTLSCSPISGHRSVSWYQQTPGQGLQFLFEYFSETQRNKGNFPGRFSGRQFSNSRSEMNVSTLELGDSALYLCASRSGGCTYEQYFGPGTRLTVT.

Note on this clonotype: One junction end does not reproduce the germline sequence, and a read error may be involved. The rearrangement links TRBV11-2 to TRBJ2-7; the match to TRBD2 covers 7 bases. Germline assignment: CDR1 SGHAT and CDR2 FQNNGV. The CDR3 has 15 amino acids. CDR3 residues: CASSLGRGVVEEQYF. CDR3 sequence (DNA): TGCGCCAGCAGCTTAGGCCGGGGGGTTGTCGAAGAGCAGTACTTC.

With respect to this clonotype: Sequence at one end of the junction differs from germline and may be a read error. This sequence joins TRBV6-2 or TRBV6-3 and TRBJ1-1, with TRBD1 matching over 7 bases. The V gene's germline CDR1 is MNHEY and CDR2 SVGEGT. The CDR3 is made up of 14 amino acids. The CDR3 loop reads CSSSLTGMSAEAFF. The CDR3 coding sequence is TGCTCCAGCAGTCTGACAGGGATGAGCGCTGAAGCTTTCTTT.

The chain employs TRBV5-1 and TRBJ2-7, with 7 positions matching TRBD2. V shed 8 bases, J shed 3 bases, and the junction held 17 bases outside the gene matches. CDR3 length: 16 amino acids. Germline lookup yields CDR1 SGHRS and CDR2 YFSETQ. The CDR3 reads CASKPVSSGNYYEQYF. DNA of the CDR3: TGCGCCAGTAAACCGGTGAGCAGCGGGAACTACTACGAGCAGTACTTC.

Details on this clonotype: A read error may produce the germline difference seen at one junction end. The gene calls are TRBV19 and TRBJ2-7; D gene uncertain. CDR1 and CDR2 (germline): LNHDA, SQIVND (reference sequence). This CDR3 has 13 residues. CDR3 DNA sequence: TGTGCCAGTAGGATGGGTATCCCCTACGAGCCGTACTTC. The encoded protein is CASRMGIPYEPYF.

V is TRBV12-5 and J is TRBJ1-4; a weak D match, TRBD1 (5 bases). CDR1 LGHNT and CDR2 FRNRAP come from the germline V gene. Trimming removed 10 bases at V and 8 bases at J, with 17 bases between. CDR3 length: 13 amino acids. CDR3 in DNA: TGTGCTACTCAAATGGGGGGAAGCGAAAAACTGTTTTTT. Its translation is CATQMGGSEKLFF.

V usage is TRBV20-1 and J usage is TRBJ2-3, with D perhaps matching TRBD1 (6 bases). CDR1 DFQATT and CDR2 SNEGSKA come from the germline V gene (reference sequence). This CDR3 contains 13 residues. V lost 6 bases and J lost 11, with 21 bases in between. The CDR3 region is CSAGARGTYKQYF. The CDR3 bases are TGCAGTGCGGGGGCGAGAGGGACGTACAAGCAGTATTTT.

As for this clonotype: Given the absence of the conserved phenylalanine or tryptophan at the CDR3 end, a read error is likely. The chain has TRBV19 and TRBJ1-5; no clear D gene. The CDR3 runs to 14 residues. CDR1 and CDR2 from the germline V gene are LNHDA and SQIVND (reference sequence). The CDR3 nucleotides read TGTGCAAGTAGACCCTGGGCGGAAAATCAGCCCCAGCATTTG. Its protein product is CASRPWAENQPQHL.

The genes are TRBV5-1 and TRBJ2-3; weak D call: TRBD2 (5 bases). The CDR3 extends over 17 amino acids. CDR1 and CDR2 (germline): SGHRS, YFSETQ. Trimming pared 4 bases from V and 1 base from J, leaving 19 bases between. The CDR3, as DNA: TGCGCCAGCAGCGCTAGCCAGACTGGCGGGTGCACAGATACGCAGTATTTT. As protein: CASSASQTGGCTDTQYF. Full variable domain (outside the CDR3, taken from reference TRBV5-1 and TRBJ2-3): KAGVTQTPRYLIKTRGQQVTLSCSPISGHRSVSWYQQTPGQGLQFLFEYFSETQRNKGNFPGRFSGRQFSNSRSEMNVSTLELGDSALYLCASSASQTGGCTDTQYFGPGTRLTVL.

As regards this clonotype: A junction end diverges from the germline sequence, so it may reflect a read error. The chain recombines TRBV7-9 with TRBJ2-3; 9 positions agree with TRBD2. The CDR3 has 17 amino acids. Per the germline V gene, CDR1 is SEHNR and CDR2 is FQNEAQ (reference sequence). CDR3 nucleotide sequence: TGTGCCTGCAGCCCTAGCTGGACTAGCGTGTACACGGATACGCTGTATTTT. Its protein is CACSPSWTSVYTDTLYF.

Regarding this clonotype: At one end, the junction sequence differs from germline, possibly due to a read error. The chain recombines TRBV20-1 with TRBJ2-3; D unresolved. The CDR3 is 15 amino acids. Germline V gene lookup returns CDR1 DFQATT and CDR2 SNEGSKA (reference sequence). Here the CDR3 DNA reads TGCAGTGGTAGTGTTCCGTCGGGCGATGGCGATGCGCAGTTCTTT. It is translated as CSGSVPSGDGDAQFF.

Notes on this clonotype: No conserved phenylalanine or tryptophan ends this CDR3, so it is likely a read error. This rearrangement joins TRBV5-1 to TRBJ2-7, with 8 bases identical to TRBD2. Germline-derived CDR1 and CDR2 are SGHRS and YFSETQ. The CDR3 length is 16 residues. As DNA, the CDR3 is TGCGCCCGTCAACCTAGGACTAGCAGGAGCTACTACGGGCAGTACCTC. Its protein product is CARQPRTSRSYYGQYL.

In the case of this clonotype: The missing conserved phenylalanine or tryptophan at the end of this CDR3 makes a read error likely. The chain's CDR3 is CGSKKQGTGAKVLTL. The CDR3 DNA reads as TGTGGCAGTAAGAAACAGGGCACAGGGGCCAAGGTACTGACTCTC. This chain joins TRBV7-3 and TRBJ2-6; TRBD1 matches 7 bases. This CDR3 region has 15 residues. Germline V CDR1 and CDR2: SGHTA, FQGTGA.

Worth noting for this clonotype: A junction end diverges from the germline sequence, so it may reflect a read error. The genes are TRBV20-1 and TRBJ2-5; weak D call: TRBD2 (6 bases). This CDR3 region has 14 residues. Germline CDR1 reads DFQATT; CDR2 reads SNEGSKA (reference sequence). In DNA form, the CDR3 reads TGCAGTGCTAGGGGCCGGTGGCCCCGGGAGACCCTGTACTTC. Its protein product is CSARGRWPRETLYF.

As to this clonotype: One end of the junction fails to match germline, which may point to a read error. The CDR3 sequence is CASSQGAKNVQSF. As DNA, the CDR3 is TGTGCCAGCAGCCAGGGGGCCAAAAACGTCCAGTCCTTC. The rearrangement uses TRBV6-5 and TRBJ2-4; TRBD1 aligns across 8 bases. The length of the CDR3 is 13 residues. Germline CDR1 MNHEY, CDR2 SVGAGI.